This entry lists 10 T cell receptor beta chains sequenced from one sample in a study of cytomegalovirus exposure and HLA in healthy donors. PCR amplification relied on 60 Vbeta primers (plus 13 Jbeta primers). Generated by immunoSEQ multiplex PCR, the TCRdb table keeps only in-frame clones and is missing some. The sample shows over 150,000 clones, 60% to 85% of them seen only once. The sequencing sample was made of PBMCs. These TCRs come from a woman aged 40 to 55 in good health and CMV-seronegative.

V usage is TRBV6-1 and J usage is TRBJ2-3; 7 bases are shared with TRBD1. J gave up 5 bases and V 5 bases, and 10 bases lay outside the gene matches. CDR1 is MNHNS and CDR2 is SASEGT in the germline V gene. The CDR3 loop spans 15 amino acids. The CDR3 loop reads CASSPSTGSGDTQYF. Here the CDR3 DNA reads TGTGCCAGCAGTCCATCGACAGGGTCAGGAGATACGCAGTATTTT.

This clone occurred once. The chain links TRBV9 to TRBJ1-1; a possible D gene is TRBD1 (5 bases). This CDR3 has 13 amino acids. Germline CDR1 reads SGDLS; CDR2 reads YYNGEE. Trimming took 3 bases from V and 11 from J, leaving 17 bases between them. In nucleotides, the CDR3 is TGTGCCAGCAGCGCAGGTTCGGGGGAGCGGGCTTTCTTT. The encoded protein is CASSAGSGERAFF.

The count of this clone is one. The chain employs TRBV7-6 and TRBJ1-2; TRBD1 might be the D (6 bases). V was shortened by 3 bases and J by 4 bases, with 6 bases between the two germline ends. Looked up from germline, CDR1 is SGHVS and CDR2 is FNYEAQ. The CDR3 sequence is 12 residues long. The CDR3 DNA sequence: TGTGCCAGCAGCTTGGACAGCTATGGCTACACCTTC. Its translation: CASSLDSYGYTF.

This sequence joins TRBV27 and TRBJ2-7, with a weak D call TRBD1 (7 bases). Germline V gene sequence: CDR1 MNHEY, CDR2 SMNVEV (reference sequence). The CDR3 runs to 14 residues. The V end lost 5 bases, the J end lost 5 bases, and 16 bases lay between the germline ends. The CDR3 protein is CASSPSGGIDEQYF. CDR3 bases: TGTGCCAGCAGTCCTTCAGGGGGGATTGACGAGCAGTACTTC.

CDR3 in amino acids: CASSFRLAAGLSYEQYF. The DNA for the CDR3 is TGTGCCAGCAGCTTTAGACTAGCGGCAGGGCTGTCCTACGAGCAGTACTTC. This chain joins TRBV11-2 and TRBJ2-7, with 9 bases aligning to TRBD2. V was clipped by 3 bases and J by 1 base; unmatched bases: 10. This CDR3 contains 17 residues. The V gene's germline CDR1 is SGHAT and CDR2 FQNNGV. Looking up the rest from reference TRBV11-2 and TRBJ2-7 gives the full variable domain: EAGVAQSPRYKIIEKRQSVAFWCNPISGHATLYWYQQILGQGPKLLIQFQNNGVVDDSQLPKDRFSAERLKGVDSTLKIQPAKLEDSAVYLCASSFRLAAGLSYEQYFGPGTRLTVT.

The V and J genes are TRBV5-1 and TRBJ1-1; no clear D gene. With 4 bases removed from V and 1 base from J, the gap between germline ends came to 8 bases. The germline V gene has CDR1 SGHRS and CDR2 YFSETQ. The length of the CDR3 is 13 residues. CDR3 loop: CASSGEGNTEAFF. As DNA, the CDR3 is TGCGCCAGCAGCGGGGAGGGGAACACTGAAGCTTTCTTT.

CDR3: CASSVRQGEHAEAFF. CDR3 nucleotides: TGTGCCAGTAGTGTACGGCAGGGTGAGCATGCTGAAGCTTTCTTT. The chain employs TRBV19 and TRBJ1-1; tentative D call: TRBD1 (5 bases). The CDR3 extends over 15 amino acids. Germline V gene sequence: CDR1 LNHDA, CDR2 SQIVND (reference sequence). V gave up 5 bases and J gave up 6 bases, with 19 bases separating them.

The chain combines TRBV5-1 with TRBJ2-6; a weak D match, TRBD2 (5 bases). The CDR3 has 15 amino acids. Trimming shortened V by 2 bases and J by 0 bases, and 6 bases separated the two germline ends. Looked up from germline, CDR1 is SGHRS and CDR2 is YFSETQ. The CDR3 region is CASSFAGSGANVLTF. The CDR3, as DNA: TGCGCCAGCAGCTTTGCGGGCTCTGGGGCCAACGTCCTGACTTTC.

About this clone: Germline and junction disagree at one end, which may indicate a read error. V usage is TRBV7-7 and J usage is TRBJ2-1; 11 nucleotides match TRBD1. Germline assignment: CDR1 SSHAT and CDR2 FNYEAQ (reference sequence). The CDR3 runs to 15 residues. The CDR3 spells CASSQGQGATDEQFF. Written as DNA, the CDR3 is TGTGCTAGCAGCCAAGGACAGGGGGCGACGGATGAGCAGTTCTTC.

The chain uses TRBV4-1 and TRBJ1-2; D is unclear. CDR1 and CDR2 (germline): MGHRA, YSYEKL. CDR3 length: 14 amino acids. The V and J ends lost 2 bases and 4 bases respectively, with 11 bases between them. The CDR3 sequence is CASSQPYSIYGYTF. In nucleotides, the CDR3 is TGCGCCAGCAGCCAACCATACTCTATCTATGGCTACACCTTC.